This T cell receptor beta chain was sequenced in a study of blood T cell repertoires in COVID-19. Study at large: Both acute and convalescent COVID-19 samples were obtained from the United States, Italy and Spain. Sample material is recorded as cDNA or gDNA derived from T cells, B-cell-depleted T cells, or PBMCs.

Per the original data handling: Quantification of nucleated cells was approximated via reference gene primer amplification. Clones were read by immunoSEQ multiplex PCR, and TCRdb kept only the in-frame ones, dropping some. V and J calls plus clone size are reproduced from that table; the DNA served to infer D and trimming. The sample includes about 250,000 clones, approximately 90% of them seen just once. This clone has a single count. Between the trimmed V and J ends, which lost 4 bases and 6 bases, there was a span of 10 bases. Germline CDR1 and CDR2: MNHEY and SVGEGT. The CDR3 is made up of 13 amino acids.

The sequencing input was peripheral blood. The receptor comes from a young man with active or convalescent COVID-19. The V call is TRBV6-2 or TRBV6-3, the J call TRBJ2-1; D possibly corresponds to TRBD2 (5 bases). The CDR3 nucleotides are TGTGCCAGCAGTTTCCCGACTATCAATGAGCAGTTCTTC. Its protein is CASSFPTINEQFF.